These 7 T cell receptor beta chains came from one sample sequenced in a study of cytomegalovirus exposure and HLA in healthy donors. 13 Jbeta primers and 60 Vbeta primers were used for the PCR. The table came from immunoSEQ multiplex PCR; TCRdb's copy has only in-frame clones and leaves some out. The sample carries roughly 180,000 clones, about four fifths recorded once. The source material was PBMCs. Every receptor here comes from a boy younger than 18 in good health and CMV-seronegative.

The J gene is TRBJ1-2, the V gene TRBV6-5, with a weak D call TRBD1 (6 bases). From germline, CDR1 is MNHEY and CDR2 SVGAGI. V was cut by 6 bases and J by 7 bases, with 15 bases left in between. This CDR3 contains 13 residues. The CDR3 nucleotides read TGTGCCAGCAGGAGGACAGCAGATGGTGGCTACACCTTC. Translated, it gives CASRRTADGGYTF.

V is TRBV5-6 and J is TRBJ2-2; D ambiguous. V was pared by 3 bases and J by 9 bases, with 12 bases between. CDR1 and CDR2 from the germline V gene are SGHDT and YYEEEE. The CDR3 runs to 13 residues. DNA for the CDR3: TGTGCCAGCAGCTCCGACATTGTACGGGAGCTGTTTTTT. This translates into CASSSDIVRELFF. Using reference TRBV5-6 and TRBJ2-2 for the parts outside the CDR3, the full variable domain is DAGVTQSPTHLIKTRGQQVTLRCSPKSGHDTVSWYQQALGQGPQFIFQYYEEEERQRGNFPDRFSGHQFPNYSSELNVNALLLGDSALYLCASSSDIVRELFFGEGSRLTVL.

J is TRBJ1-1 and V is TRBV7-9, with a possible D match to TRBD1 (6 bases). This CDR3 is 13 amino acids long. Trimming took 4 bases from V and 9 from J, leaving 15 bases between them. Germline CDR1 is SEHNR and CDR2 is FQNEAQ (reference sequence). The CDR3: CASSYTDRPKAFF. The DNA for the CDR3 is TGTGCCAGCAGCTACACAGACAGGCCCAAAGCTTTCTTT.

This clone was seen once. V is TRBV4-1 and J is TRBJ1-1; TRBD1 might be the D (6 bases). V was trimmed by 3 bases and J by 1 base, leaving 9 bases between them. The CDR3 consists of 14 residues. CDR1 MGHRA and CDR2 YSYEKL come from the germline V gene. CDR3 coding DNA: TGCGCCAGCAGCCAGATACAGGGGAACACTGAAGCTTTCTTT. Residues: CASSQIQGNTEAFF.

V is TRBV5-4 and J is TRBJ2-3; 7 bases are a match to TRBD2. Germline assignment: CDR1 SGHNT and CDR2 YYREEE (reference sequence). This CDR3 spans 14 amino acids. With 0 bases clipped from V and 6 bases from J, the junction kept 4 bases outside the gene matches. The CDR3 sequence is CASSLVTSRDTQYF. Written as DNA, the CDR3 is TGTGCCAGCAGCTTGGTGACTAGCAGGGATACGCAGTATTTT. The whole variable domain, remainder taken from reference TRBV5-4 and TRBJ2-3, is ETGVTQSPTHLIKTRGQQVTLRCSSQSGHNTVSWYQQALGQGPQFIFQYYREEENGRGNFPPRFSGLQFPNYSSELNVNALELDDSALYLCASSLVTSRDTQYFGPGTRLTVL.

This chain connects TRBV7-6 to TRBJ1-2, with D possibly matching TRBD1 (5 bases). Looked up from germline, CDR1 is SGHVS and CDR2 is FNYEAQ. Trimming cost V 1 base and J 2 bases, with 11 bases left between them. The CDR3 runs 15 residues. The CDR3, as DNA: TGTGCCAGCAGCTTAGATGAGGGACTAAACTATGGCTACACCTTC. Its protein is CASSLDEGLNYGYTF.

This clone was seen more than once but under ten times. The CDR3 is CASSLGGREQYF. CDR3 nucleotides: TGTGCCAGCAGCTTGGGAGGGCGCGAGCAGTACTTC. J is TRBJ2-7 and V is TRBV5-5, with D perhaps TRBD2 (5 bases). V was pared by 0 bases and J by 6 bases, with 7 bases between. Germline loops: CDR1 SGHKS, CDR2 YYEKEE (reference sequence). The CDR3 extends over 12 amino acids.